This TCR beta chain was identified in a study of regulatory T cells in long-lasting Graves disease. The junction had 3 bases not matched to a gene; V was cut back by 2 bases and J by 2 bases. Germline loops: CDR1 MDHEN, CDR2 SYDVKM. This CDR3 comprises 15 residues. This clonotype was recorded many times. As to time point: persistent/refractory GD, antithyroid drugs over 5 years with positive TRAb. Generation of the TCR library employed RNA extracted from PBMCs. Investigators prepared the TCR beta libraries by applying iRepertoire HTBI primers and Arm-PCR of CDR3 regions. TCRdb analysed the multiplex PCR reads with MiXCR anew, one entry per CDR3 protein. Of about 290,000 distinct CDR3 sequences listed, around 20% are singletons.

The V gene is TRBV28, the J gene TRBJ2-5; 9 bases are a match to TRBD2. The receptor was isolated from a female donor with Graves disease. The starting material was peripheral blood mononuclear cells (PBMCs), obtained when the disease was refractory, from a patient treated with antithyroid drugs. The CDR3 spells CASSLAGGPQETQYF. CDR3 bases: TGTGCCAGCAGTTTAGCGGGAGGGCCACAAGAGACCCAGTACTTC.